This T cell receptor (beta chain) was sequenced for a study of tissue T cells after allogeneic stem cell transplantation. Sequencing used immunoSEQ multiplex PCR; TCRdb keeps in-frame clones, though not all of them. The data show about 9,800 clones, 65% seen once. The receptor was isolated from a male donor at least 60 years old with lung cancer. The sample here was tissue from the stomach, taken at autopsy.

CDR3 amino acids: CASTYRGREQYF. The CDR3 bases are TGTGCCAGCACCTACAGGGGGAGAGAGCAGTACTTC. The gene calls are TRBV25-1 and TRBJ2-7; 8 nucleotides align to TRBD1. V gave up 7 bases and J gave up 7 bases; unmatched junction bases: 6. CDR1 and CDR2 from the germline V gene are MGHDK and SYGVNS. The CDR3 length is 12 residues.